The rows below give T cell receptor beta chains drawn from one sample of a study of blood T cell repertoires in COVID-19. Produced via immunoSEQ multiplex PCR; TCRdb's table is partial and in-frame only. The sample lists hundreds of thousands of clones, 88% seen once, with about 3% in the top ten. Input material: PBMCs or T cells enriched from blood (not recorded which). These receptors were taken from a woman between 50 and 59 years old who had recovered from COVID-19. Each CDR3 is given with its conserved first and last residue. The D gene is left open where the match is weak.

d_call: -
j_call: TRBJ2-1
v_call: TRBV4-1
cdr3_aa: CASSQSRNEQFF

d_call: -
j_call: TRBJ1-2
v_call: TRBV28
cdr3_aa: CASSTTGTLGGYTF

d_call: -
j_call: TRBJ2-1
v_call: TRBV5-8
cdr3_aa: CASSSQGISLGSYNEQFF

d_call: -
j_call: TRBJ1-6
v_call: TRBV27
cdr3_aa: CASSLGAVGTLHF

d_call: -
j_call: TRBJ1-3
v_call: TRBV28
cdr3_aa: CASREGTGNTIYF

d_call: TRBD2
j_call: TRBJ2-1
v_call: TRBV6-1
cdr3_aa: CASSDPGLAGANEQFF

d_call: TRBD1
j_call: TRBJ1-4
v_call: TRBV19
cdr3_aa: CASSIEGTGGKKLFF

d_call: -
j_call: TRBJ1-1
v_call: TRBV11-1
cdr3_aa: CASSLSLNTEAFF

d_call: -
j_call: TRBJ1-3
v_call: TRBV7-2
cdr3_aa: CASSLGGGTGNTIYF

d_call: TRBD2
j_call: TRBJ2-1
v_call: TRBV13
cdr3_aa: CASSLTTSGSYEQFF

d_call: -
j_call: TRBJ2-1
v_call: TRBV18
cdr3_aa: CASSPTPVDEQFF

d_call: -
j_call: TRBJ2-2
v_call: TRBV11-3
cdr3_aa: CASSFNGQGVTGELFF